This T cell receptor beta chain was profiled in a study of blood T cell repertoires in COVID-19 (TCRdb year 2020). With regard to the full study: Samples from collaborators originated in the United States, Italy and Spain and spanned both the acute and convalescent phases of COVID-19. Subjects who had been exposed to COVID-19, were actively infected with it, or had recovered from it provided the deeply sampled blood TCRbeta repertoires that made up the dataset. The repertoires were released in a freely available public database intended as a resource for research on the immune response to SARS-CoV-2. A de-identified subject ID, COVID-19 status, age in years and sex were almost always included in the sample metadata. The material from the prospective study consisted of cDNA or gDNA derived from T cells, B-cell-depleted T cells, or PBMCs. Samples came from the ongoing ImmuneRACE study (first 160 participants) plus 1,254 subjects from 6 global collaborators. Where available, HLA class I and class II types were taken from metadata supplied by the sample provider and were not determined by assay-based typing.

The CDR3 goes from the cysteine to the phenylalanine over 17 residues. The retained sequence is limited to the CDR3, 51 bases, with the frame set at the first base. This clone occurred once. The target of this receptor is not known. Base qualities are not at hand, and no much larger clone is one base apart. The collaborating institutions used their own protocols to collect whole blood in K2EDTA tubes. For TCRbeta analysis, collaborators shipped samples as frozen whole blood, isolated PBMCs, or DNA extracted from either of those sample types. The immunoSEQ Assay, a bias-controlled multiplex PCR, was used to amplify TCRbeta CDR3 regions from genomic DNA. Regarding the original processing steps: The number of nucleated cells in each sample was estimated by amplification of reference gene primers within the assay. Sequence reads were collapsed and filtered to measure the absolute abundance of every unique TCRbeta CDR3 rearrangement. For each sample, productive Simpson clonality was calculated as the square root of Simpson's diversity index across productive rearrangements. TCRdb limited this immuneACCESS table to in-frame rearrangements with V and J called. A share of clones is missing; checked studies link under half to unresolved V genes, and the rest is unexplained. That table is the source of V, J and clone size, and D and trimming were worked out from the DNA. The sample includes some 31,000 clones, with about 93% observed a single time. The ten largest clonotypes hold less than 5.5% of the sample.

Results and caveats for the whole study, not just this receptor: The amount of clinical and demographic metadata varied by source and participant and was provided uncurated.

This receptor was taken from a human donor in a cohort sampled during active COVID-19. What was sequenced was peripheral blood. The V and J segments used are TRBV21-1 and TRBJ2-3; the DNA was not used to check the table's D call, TRBD1. TRBV21-1 is a recognized pseudogene. The sequence in DNA is TGTGCCAGCAGCTCCACTCCTAGGGACAGAGGCACAGATACGCAGTATTTT. Translation gives CASSSTPRDRGTDTQYF.